The 10 T cell receptor beta chains presented below share a single source sample, sequenced in a study of cytomegalovirus exposure and HLA in healthy donors. With 60 Vbeta and 13 Jbeta primers, the PCR was carried out. Here immunoSEQ multiplex PCR was the method, and the copy in TCRdb shows in-frame clones only, minus some. The data show 100,000 or so clones, approximately 80% seen once. The specimen was PBMCs. These receptor sequences come from a man aged 30 to 39 in good health and CMV-seropositive.

This clone was picked up a small number of times. V and J are TRBV29-1 and TRBJ2-7, with D tentatively TRBD2 (5 bases). Germline V gene sequence: CDR1 SQVTM, CDR2 ANQGSEA. Trimming took 2 bases from V and 3 from J, leaving 14 bases between them. CDR3 length: 14 amino acids. Here the CDR3 DNA reads TGCAGCGTTGAATTACACGGGAACGTCTACGAGCAGTACTTC. It codes for CSVELHGNVYEQYF.

The chain recombines TRBV9 with TRBJ1-3; D is unclear. Deletions cut 0 bases from V and 0 bases from J, with 7 bases between. The germline gives CDR1 SGDLS, CDR2 YYNGEE. CDR3 length: 15 amino acids. The CDR3 loop reads CASSVAGSSGNTIYF. In nucleotides, the CDR3 is TGTGCCAGCAGCGTAGCTGGCAGCTCTGGAAACACCATATATTTT.

CDR3 sequence (DNA): TGTGCCAGCAGCTTAGGGGCCAGCTACGAGCAGTACTTC. This sequence encodes CASSLGASYEQYF. This chain links TRBV11-2 with TRBJ2-7; no clear D. V was cut by 1 base and J by 3 bases, with 7 bases left in between. The germline V gene encodes CDR1 SGHAT and CDR2 FQNNGV. The CDR3 has 13 amino acids.

The chain combines TRBV4-1 with TRBJ2-7; maybe TRBD1 (5 bases). Germline V gene lookup returns CDR1 MGHRA and CDR2 YSYEKL. Trimming took off 2 bases at V and 3 bases at J, with 14 bases between the two ends. The CDR3 loop spans 15 amino acids. The CDR3 loop reads CASSQWLNQGYEQYF. CDR3 nucleotides: TGCGCCAGCAGCCAATGGCTAAACCAGGGCTACGAGCAGTACTTC.

This clone is medium-sized by share. The chain joins TRBV6-1 to TRBJ1-6; tentative D call: TRBD1 (5 bases). Germline V gives CDR1 MNHNS, CDR2 SASEGT. V lost 7 bases and J lost 10, with 17 bases in between. The CDR3 spans 14 residues. CDR3 in DNA: TGTGCCAGCAAGGAGGGGCTAGGCGGATCACCCCTCCACTTT. Protein: CASKEGLGGSPLHF.

V is TRBV6-1 and J is TRBJ2-3; TRBD2 matches 7 bases. The CDR3 runs 15 residues. Looked up from germline, CDR1 is MNHNS and CDR2 is SASEGT. The ends lost 2 bases at V and 4 bases at J; junction bases unmatched: 6. CDR3 sequence (DNA): TGTGCCAGCAGTGAAAGGGCGGGAGTTCCAGATACGCAGTATTTT. Protein product: CASSERAGVPDTQYF.

This rearrangement joins TRBV19 to TRBJ1-1; 10 nucleotides match TRBD1. The CDR3 spans 13 residues. Unmatched junction bases numbered 3, after V lost 8 bases and J lost 3 bases. Germline values: CDR1 LNHDA, CDR2 SQIVND (reference sequence). The CDR3 spells CASEDRGYTEAFF. DNA for the CDR3: TGTGCCAGTGAGGACAGGGGGTACACTGAAGCTTTCTTT.

The chain carries TRBV7-2 and TRBJ2-1, with TRBD2 identical over 11 bases. Germline values: CDR1 SGHTA, CDR2 FQGNSA. V shed 5 bases, J shed 7 bases, and the junction held 10 bases outside the gene matches. CDR3 length equals 16 residues. In nucleotides, the CDR3 is TGTGCCAGCAGCCAAGATAGCGGGAGGGCCACTAATGAGCAGTTCTTC. Its protein is CASSQDSGRATNEQFF. Together with reference TRBV7-2 and TRBJ2-1, the CDR3 gives the full variable domain: GAGVSQSPSNKVTEKGKDVELRCDPISGHTALYWYRQSLGQGLEFLIYFQGNSAPDKSGLPSDRFSAERTGGSVSTLTIQRTQQEDSAVYLCASSQDSGRATNEQFFGPGTRLTVL.

This clone was seen a handful of times. V usage is TRBV13 and J usage is TRBJ2-7, with a weak D call TRBD1 (6 bases). The CDR3 loop spans 14 amino acids. Germline CDR1 is PRHDT and CDR2 is FYEKMQ (reference sequence). V lost 8 bases and J 5 bases, leaving 19 bases between the germline ends. CDR3 bases: TGTGCCAGCGGGTCCCGGCTGGGACATGACGAGCAGTACTTC. Amino acids: CASGSRLGHDEQYF.

The chain has TRBV5-6 and TRBJ1-1; 11 bases align to TRBD1. V dropped 3 bases and J dropped 4; count of bases not matched to a gene: 5. This CDR3 is built from 15 residues. Per germline, CDR1 SGHDT and CDR2 YYEEEE. In DNA, the CDR3 is TGTGCCAGCAGCTGGTTGGGACAGGGGGTCACTGAAGCTTTCTTT. Translation: CASSWLGQGVTEAFF.